This T cell receptor (beta chain) came from a study of blood T cell repertoires in COVID-19. Overall study context: Samples of COVID-19 (acute and convalescent) were obtained from the United States, Italy and Spain.

Repertoires were generated with immunoSEQ multiplex PCR, while TCRdb's copy carries only in-frame clones and drops some. The sample comprises some 360,000 clones, roughly 90% of which are singletons, and under 1.2% rests with the top ten. V lost 2 bases and J lost 8; bases outside the gene matches: 8. This CDR3 has 16 residues. CDR1 LNHDA and CDR2 SQIVND come from the germline V gene (reference sequence). Participant ages covered 18 to 89 years across 24 US areas. Participants' reported clinical history set cohort assignment. The gene calls are TRBV19 and TRBJ2-1; 11 nucleotides line up with TRBD2. Input material: PBMCs or T cells enriched from blood (not recorded which). The receptor comes from a woman aged 25 to 39 who had been exposed to COVID-19. The CDR3 spells CASSIFTSGSGDEQFF. The CDR3 DNA is TGTGCCAGTAGTATATTCACTAGCGGGAGTGGGGATGAGCAGTTCTTC.